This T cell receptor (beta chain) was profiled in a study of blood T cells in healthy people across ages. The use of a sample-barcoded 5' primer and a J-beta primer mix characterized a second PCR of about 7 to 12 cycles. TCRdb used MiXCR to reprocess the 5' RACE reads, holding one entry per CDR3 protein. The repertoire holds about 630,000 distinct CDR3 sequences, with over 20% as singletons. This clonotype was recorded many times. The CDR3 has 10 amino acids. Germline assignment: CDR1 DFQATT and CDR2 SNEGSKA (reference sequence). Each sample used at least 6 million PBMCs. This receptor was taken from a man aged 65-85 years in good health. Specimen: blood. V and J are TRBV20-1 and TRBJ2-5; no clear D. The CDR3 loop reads CSARQETQYF. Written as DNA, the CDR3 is TGCAGCGCCAGGCAGGAGACCCAGTACTTC.